This is a list of T cell receptor beta chains from one sample in a study of blood T cell repertoires in COVID-19. Using immunoSEQ multiplex PCR, the repertoire was profiled, and TCRdb retains in-frame clones only, with some absent. Of some 45,000 clones listed, approximately 88% are singletons. The sample was peripheral blood. These receptors came from a human donor with active COVID-19. The donor label of this sample is uncertain. Both conserved end residues are part of each CDR3. D genes are given only for firm matches. Some rows have no size entry. The others give once, few or many, or a class for an expanded clone.

D	size	V	J	CDR3	DNA
TRBD2	-	TRBV9	TRBJ2-1	CASSATLAGGRNEQFF	TGTGCCAGCAGCGCCACCCTAGCGGGGGGGAGGAATGAGCAGTTCTTC
-	-	TRBV18	TRBJ2-7	CASSPLGGYEQYF	TGTGCCAGCTCACCACTCGGAGGTTACGAGCAGTACTTC
-	-	TRBV5-1	TRBJ2-3	CASSERGDTQYF	TGCGCCAGCAGCGAGCGAGGAGATACGCAGTATTTT
TRBD1	once	TRBV27	TRBJ2-7	CASSHGQGKVYEQYF	TGTGCCAGCAGCCACGGACAGGGGAAGGTCTACGAGCAGTACTTC
-	-	TRBV30	TRBJ1-2	CAWRRGGYTF	TGTGCCTGGAGAAGGGGCGGCTACACCTTC
TRBD2	-	TRBV7-3	TRBJ2-1	CASSFGTSGNNEQFF	TGTGCCAGCAGCTTTGGGACTAGCGGGAACAATGAGCAGTTCTTC
-	-	TRBV5-1	TRBJ2-7	CASSLVLVGGGEQYF	TGCGCCAGCAGCTTGGTACTGGTCGGAGGAGGCGAGCAGTACTTC
-	-	TRBV9	TRBJ1-1	CASSVLSGFPDTEAFF	TGTGCCAGCAGCGTATTATCCGGTTTTCCGGACACTGAAGCTTTCTTT
-	-	TRBV18	TRBJ2-7	CASSQNKGDYEQYF	TGTGCCAGCTCACAGAACAAGGGGGATTACGAGCAGTACTTC
-	-	TRBV2	TRBJ2-7	CASKEVSYEQYF	TGTGCCAGCAAGGAGGTTTCCTACGAGCAGTACTTC
-	-	TRBV6-6	TRBJ2-7	CASSLEAMADEQYF	TGTGCCAGCAGTTTGGAGGCGATGGCGGACGAGCAGTACTTC
TRBD2	-	TRBV28	TRBJ2-2	CASFNSGSGGELFF	TGTGCCAGCTTCAATAGCGGGAGCGGCGGGGAGCTGTTTTTT
TRBD1	few	TRBV7-9	TRBJ2-2	CASSRRGGTGTNTGELFF	TGTGCCAGCAGCCGTAGAGGAGGGACAGGGACGAACACCGGGGAGCTGTTTTTT
-	-	TRBV5-1	TRBJ2-3	CASSRDRGPDTQYF	TGCGCCAGCAGCCGAGACAGAGGCCCAGATACGCAGTATTTT
-	once	TRBV28	TRBJ1-2	CASSPAGAHYGYTF	TGTGCCAGCAGCCCGGCAGGCGCACACTATGGCTACACCTTC
-	-	TRBV19	TRBJ2-1	CASSMEARRLAYNEQFF	TGTGCCAGTAGTATGGAAGCCCGGAGACTAGCCTACAATGAGCAGTTCTTC
-	-	TRBV18	TRBJ1-1	CASSQRVVGAPNTEAFF	TGTGCCAGCTCACAGCGTGTTGTGGGGGCGCCTAACACTGAAGCTTTCTTT
TRBD1	-	TRBV27	TRBJ1-5	CASSLWSGGDQPQHF	TGTGCCAGCAGTTTATGGTCAGGGGGCGATCAGCCCCAGCATTTT
-	-	TRBV2	TRBJ1-1	CASSERGRVSPEAFF	TGTGCCAGCAGTGAGCGGGGCAGGGTATCCCCTGAAGCTTTCTTT
TRBD1	-	TRBV5-8	TRBJ2-6	CASSSGQEYSGANVLTF	TGTGCCAGCAGCTCGGGACAGGAATACTCTGGGGCCAACGTCCTGACTTTC
TRBD1	-	TRBV2	TRBJ2-1	CASSGTGDNEQFF	TGTGCCAGCAGCGGGACAGGGGACAATGAGCAGTTCTTC
-	-	TRBV11-3	TRBJ1-1	CASSLGPGTEAFF	TGTGCCAGCAGCTTAGGTCCGGGGACTGAAGCTTTCTTT
-	-	TRBV5-1	TRBJ1-5	CASSLEGGFAQPQHF	TGCGCCAGCAGCTTGGAGGGAGGCTTTGCTCAGCCCCAGCATTTT
-	-	TRBV5-1	TRBJ2-2	CASSLVRGGTGELFF	TGCGCCAGCAGCTTGGTTAGGGGTGGAACCGGGGAGCTGTTTTTT
-	-	TRBV27	TRBJ2-3	CASSLYFRVTDTQYF	TGTGCCAGCAGTTTATATTTCAGGGTGACAGATACGCAGTATTTT
TRBD1	-	TRBV9	TRBJ2-7	CASSARPGQGATIPPYEQYF	TGTGCCAGCAGCGCCAGACCGGGACAGGGGGCGACAATTCCCCCCTACGAGCAGTACTTC
TRBD1	-	TRBV4-1	TRBJ2-5	CASSRTGSETQYF	TGCGCCAGCAGCCGGACAGGGTCGGAGACCCAGTACTTC
-	-	TRBV7-3	TRBJ2-7	CASSLTSGSYEQYF	TGTGCCAGCAGCTTAACTAGCGGTTCCTACGAGCAGTACTTC
-	-	TRBV28	TRBJ2-5	CASSLRGLPLETQYF	TGTGCCAGCAGTTTAAGGGGCCTCCCCCTGGAGACCCAGTACTTC
-	once	TRBV10-2	TRBJ1-2	CASSESRGSGYTF	TGCGCCAGCAGTGAGTCTAGGGGGTCCGGCTACACCTTC
-	-	TRBV6-5	TRBJ2-3	CAIRQTLTDTQYF	TGTGCCATACGACAAACTCTGACAGATACGCAGTATTTT
TRBD1	-	TRBV9	TRBJ2-2	CASSVVGTGYVAGELFF	TGTGCCAGCAGCGTAGTTGGGACAGGGTACGTGGCCGGGGAGCTGTTTTTT
-	-	TRBV5-6	TRBJ1-2	CASSLRSILWARHGYTF	TGTGCCAGCAGCTTGCGATCTATTTTATGGGCCCGCCATGGCTACACCTTC
-	-	TRBV24-1	TRBJ2-5	CATSDGGHGNQETQYF	TGTGCCACCAGTGATGGGGGCCACGGAAACCAAGAGACCCAGTACTTC
TRBD1	-	TRBV5-1	TRBJ1-1	CASSYGQGSVEAFF	TGCGCCAGCAGCTACGGACAGGGGTCGGTTGAAGCTTTCTTT
-	-	TRBV3-1/TRBV3-2	TRBJ2-4	CASSRARAGGKNIQYF	TGTGCCAGCAGCCGAGCGCGGGCCGGGGGCAAAAACATTCAGTACTTC
TRBD1	once	TRBV10-3	TRBJ1-2	CAISPGQGLRGYTF	TGTGCCATCAGTCCGGGACAGGGACTCCGGGGCTACACCTTC
TRBD1	-	TRBV5-6	TRBJ2-7	CASSWDRGQYEQYF	TGTGCCAGCAGCTGGGACAGGGGGCAATACGAGCAGTACTTC
-	-	TRBV7-8	TRBJ2-7	CASSLRDNSYEQYF	TGTGCCAGCAGCTTAAGGGACAACTCCTACGAGCAGTACTTC
-	-	TRBV13	TRBJ2-7	CASSSRGKSREVGYEQYF	TGTGCCAGCAGCTCCCGGGGGAAGAGTCGAGAAGTAGGGTACGAGCAGTACTTC
-	-	TRBV7-2	TRBJ2-6	CASSSGQTSGANVLTF	TGTGCCAGCAGCTCAGGACAGACCTCTGGGGCCAACGTCCTGACTTTC
-	-	TRBV5-1	TRBJ2-6	CASSLNSESGANVLTF	TGCGCCAGCAGTCTGAACTCCGAGTCTGGGGCCAACGTCCTGACTTTC
-	-	TRBV7-9	TRBJ2-7	CASSLPPGRGDYEQYF	TGTGCCAGCAGCTTACCTCCGGGCAGGGGGGACTACGAGCAGTACTTC
-	few	TRBV6-6	TRBJ1-2	CASTGADYGYTF	TGTGCCAGCACTGGGGCGGACTATGGCTACACCTTC
TRBD2	once	TRBV7-9	TRBJ2-1	CASSPPRISGGAFEQFF	TGTGCCAGCAGCCCACCCCGTATTAGCGGGGGGGCCTTTGAGCAGTTCTTC
TRBD1	-	TRBV19	TRBJ2-2	CASSRDRGGGELFF	TGTGCCAGTAGTCGGGACAGGGGAGGCGGGGAGCTGTTTTTT
TRBD2	-	TRBV7-2	TRBJ2-1	CASSLAAGGPYNEQFF	TGTGCCAGCAGCTTAGCCGCGGGGGGGCCCTACAATGAGCAGTTCTTC
TRBD1	-	TRBV7-9	TRBJ1-2	CASSSSLKVDRTNYGYTF	TGTGCCAGCAGCTCGAGTCTCAAAGTGGACAGGACTAACTATGGCTACACCTTC
-	-	TRBV28	TRBJ2-3	CASSWGGAIGWLGDTQYF	TGTGCCAGCAGTTGGGGCGGGGCAATAGGGTGGTTGGGAGATACGCAGTATTTT
-	-	TRBV28	TRBJ2-3	CASRRDLTDTQYF	TGTGCCAGCAGGCGGGATCTCACAGATACGCAGTATTTT
TRBD1	-	TRBV10-3	TRBJ2-1	CATTRQGVENEQFF	TGTGCCACCACCCGACAGGGGGTAGAAAATGAGCAGTTCTTC
TRBD2	once	TRBV18	TRBJ2-5	CASSRLRDYLGHQETQYF	TGTGCCAGCTCACGACTCCGGGACTATTTAGGCCACCAAGAGACCCAGTACTTC